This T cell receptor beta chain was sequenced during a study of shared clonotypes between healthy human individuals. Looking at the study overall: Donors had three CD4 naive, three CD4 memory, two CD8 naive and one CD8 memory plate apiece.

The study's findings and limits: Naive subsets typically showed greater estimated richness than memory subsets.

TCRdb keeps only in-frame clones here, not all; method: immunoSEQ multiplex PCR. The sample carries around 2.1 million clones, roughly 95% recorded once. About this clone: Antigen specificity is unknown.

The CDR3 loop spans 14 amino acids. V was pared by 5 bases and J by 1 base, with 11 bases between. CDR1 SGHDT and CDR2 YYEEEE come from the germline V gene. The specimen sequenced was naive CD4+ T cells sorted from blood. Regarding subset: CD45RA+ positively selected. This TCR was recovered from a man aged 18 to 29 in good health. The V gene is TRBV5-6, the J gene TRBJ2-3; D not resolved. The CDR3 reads CASSVLGGTDTQYF. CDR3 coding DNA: TGTGCCAGCAGTGTACTGGGTGGCACAGATACGCAGTATTTT. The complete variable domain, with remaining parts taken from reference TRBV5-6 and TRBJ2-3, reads DAGVTQSPTHLIKTRGQQVTLRCSPKSGHDTVSWYQQALGQGPQFIFQYYEEEERQRGNFPDRFSGHQFPNYSSELNVNALLLGDSALYLCASSVLGGTDTQYFGPGTRLTVL.